This TCR beta chain was observed in a study of T cell responses to AZD1222 COVID-19 vaccine. Per germline, CDR1 SQVTM and CDR2 ANQGSEA. The CDR3 covers 18 residues. The V and J ends lost 4 bases and 4 bases respectively, with 28 bases between them. Assay used: immunoSEQ multiplex PCR; TCRdb lists only in-frame clones, some missing. The data hold some 110,000 clones, with about 92% observed a single time. This clonotype was obtained from an adult who received the AZD1222 COVID-19 vaccine. Sequencing used peripheral blood, obtained 28 days after the second AZD1222 dose. The chain links TRBV29-1 to TRBJ1-2; D may be TRBD1 (6 bases). CDR3 protein: CSVVGAQREGAKGYGYTF. In DNA form, the CDR3 reads TGCAGCGTTGTGGGGGCTCAGAGAGAGGGAGCAAAGGGCTATGGCTACACCTTC.